A selection of T cell receptor beta chains follows, all from one sample in a study of blood T cell repertoires in COVID-19. Using immunoSEQ multiplex PCR, the repertoire was profiled, and TCRdb retains in-frame clones only, with some absent. This sample yields about 310,000 clones, of which approximately 85% are seen a single time; less than 2.5% belongs to the top ten. Sequenced sample: PBMCs or T cells enriched from blood (not recorded which). Source of these receptors: a man aged 30 to 45 who had recovered from COVID-19. The CDR3 runs from the conserved cysteine through the conserved F or W. A D gene is named only where the DNA matches it firmly. Not all rows give a size; the values are once, few, many and, for expanded clones, a class.

clone size: .; J gene: TRBJ2-7; CDR3 length: 14; D gene: TRBD1; V gene: TRBV9; CDR3 DNA: TGTGCCAGCAGCGTGGGGACAGACCTCTACGAGCAGTACTTC; CDR3 protein: CASSVGTDLYEQYF
clone size: .; J gene: TRBJ2-5; CDR3 length: 15; D gene: TRBD1; V gene: TRBV5-1; CDR3 DNA: TGCGCCAGCAGCTCCTACGCCGGGACAGGGGGCCCTAGGTACTTC; CDR3 protein: CASSSYAGTGGPRYF
clone size: .; J gene: TRBJ1-1; CDR3 length: 19; D gene: TRBD1; V gene: TRBV23-1; CDR3 DNA: TGCGCCAGCCCCCACACTCGGGACAGGGGGTGGATGTGTTACACTGAAGCTTTCTTT; CDR3 protein: CASPHTRDRGWMCYTEAFF
clone size: .; J gene: TRBJ1-3; CDR3 length: 13; D gene: .; V gene: TRBV9; CDR3 DNA: TGTGCCAGCAGCGTGAGTGGTGGAAACACCATATATTTT; CDR3 protein: CASSVSGGNTIYF
clone size: few; J gene: TRBJ1-1; CDR3 length: 14; D gene: .; V gene: TRBV5-4; CDR3 DNA: TGTGCCAGCAGCCTCCAACAGGTGAACACTGAAGCTTTCTTT; CDR3 protein: CASSLQQVNTEAFF
clone size: .; J gene: TRBJ1-5; CDR3 length: 15; D gene: TRBD1; V gene: TRBV4-3; CDR3 DNA: TGCGCCAGCAGCCAAGCCCGGGACAGGGGTCCGCCCCAGCATTTT; CDR3 protein: CASSQARDRGPPQHF
clone size: .; J gene: TRBJ2-5; CDR3 length: 16; D gene: TRBD2; V gene: TRBV11-2; CDR3 DNA: TGTGCCAGCAGCTTAGATAGAGCTAGCGGGCAAGAGACCCAGTACTTC; CDR3 protein: CASSLDRASGQETQYF
clone size: .; J gene: TRBJ2-1; CDR3 length: 13; D gene: .; V gene: TRBV6-5; CDR3 DNA: TGTGCCAGCAGGAGAGGGGGGGACAATGAGCAGTTCTTC; CDR3 protein: CASRRGGDNEQFF
clone size: .; J gene: TRBJ2-3; CDR3 length: 14; D gene: TRBD2; V gene: TRBV29-1; CDR3 DNA: TGCAGCGTTGATGGCGGGGGGGCCAAAAATACGCAGTATTTT; CDR3 protein: CSVDGGGAKNTQYF
clone size: .; J gene: TRBJ2-2; CDR3 length: 13; D gene: TRBD2; V gene: TRBV5-8; CDR3 DNA: TGTGCCAGCAGCTTACGGGGGGCCGGGGAGCTGTTTTTT; CDR3 protein: CASSLRGAGELFF
clone size: .; J gene: TRBJ2-1; CDR3 length: 16; D gene: TRBD1; V gene: TRBV28; CDR3 DNA: TGTGCCAGCGGAATTGGACAGGTAGTGGACTACAATGAGCAGTTCTTC; CDR3 protein: CASGIGQVVDYNEQFF
clone size: .; J gene: TRBJ1-2; CDR3 length: 14; D gene: .; V gene: TRBV6-1; CDR3 DNA: TGTGCCAGCAGTGAACGGGCCATCGGGGATGGCTACACCTTC; CDR3 protein: CASSERAIGDGYTF
clone size: .; J gene: TRBJ1-5; CDR3 length: 17; D gene: TRBD1; V gene: TRBV2; CDR3 DNA: TGTGCCAGCAGTGTTTGGACAGGGGGCCTTTCCAATCAGCCCCAGCATTTT; CDR3 protein: CASSVWTGGLSNQPQHF
clone size: .; J gene: TRBJ2-7; CDR3 length: 15; D gene: .; V gene: TRBV19; CDR3 DNA: TGTGCCAGTAGCCTCCGGGACATGGGGAGTTACGAGCAGTACTTC; CDR3 protein: CASSLRDMGSYEQYF
clone size: .; J gene: TRBJ1-2; CDR3 length: 16; D gene: TRBD1; V gene: TRBV24-1; CDR3 DNA: TGTGCCACCAGTGAGTCAGGACAGGCTTTTAACTATGGCTACACCTTC; CDR3 protein: CATSESGQAFNYGYTF
clone size: .; J gene: TRBJ2-5; CDR3 length: 11; D gene: .; V gene: TRBV20-1; CDR3 DNA: TGCAGTGCCGAGAAAGTCGAGACCCAGTACTTC; CDR3 protein: CSAEKVETQYF
clone size: .; J gene: TRBJ1-2; CDR3 length: 15; D gene: .; V gene: TRBV9; CDR3 DNA: TGTGCCAGCAGCGCCGCTACCGGGGGTGCTGGCGGCTACACCTTC; CDR3 protein: CASSAATGGAGGYTF
clone size: .; J gene: TRBJ2-3; CDR3 length: 13; D gene: .; V gene: TRBV2; CDR3 DNA: TGTGCCAGCAGTGAAGCGCTTCGGGATACGCAGTATTTT; CDR3 protein: CASSEALRDTQYF
clone size: few; J gene: TRBJ2-7; CDR3 length: 15; D gene: TRBD1; V gene: TRBV4-2; CDR3 DNA: TGTGCCAGCAGCCGAGGGACAGGAGAGGGTTACGAGCAGTACTTC; CDR3 protein: CASSRGTGEGYEQYF
clone size: .; J gene: TRBJ1-2; CDR3 length: 15; D gene: TRBD1; V gene: TRBV5-1; CDR3 DNA: TGCGCCAGCAGCGACCGGGACAGAGCTAACTATGGCTACACCTTC; CDR3 protein: CASSDRDRANYGYTF
clone size: .; J gene: TRBJ1-4; CDR3 length: 14; D gene: .; V gene: TRBV27; CDR3 DNA: TGTGCCAGCAGTCGAAACACCGGGAATGAAAAACTGTTTTTT; CDR3 protein: CASSRNTGNEKLFF
clone size: few; J gene: TRBJ1-2; CDR3 length: 15; D gene: TRBD1; V gene: TRBV6-1; CDR3 DNA: TGTGCCAGCAGTGACGCCTCGGGACAGAACTATGGCTACACCTTC; CDR3 protein: CASSDASGQNYGYTF
clone size: .; J gene: TRBJ2-6; CDR3 length: 17; D gene: .; V gene: TRBV6-2/TRBV6-3; CDR3 DNA: TGTGCCAGCCGCCGGACAGAATCAATCTCTGGGGCCAACGTCCTGACTTTC; CDR3 protein: CASRRTESISGANVLTF
clone size: .; J gene: TRBJ2-6; CDR3 length: 13; D gene: .; V gene: TRBV6-5; CDR3 DNA: TGTGCCAGCAGCAGGGCTGGGGCCAACGTCCTGACTTTC; CDR3 protein: CASSRAGANVLTF
clone size: few; J gene: TRBJ2-5; CDR3 length: 10; D gene: .; V gene: TRBV25-1; CDR3 DNA: TGTGCCCGAAACGGAGAGACCCAGTACTTC; CDR3 protein: CARNGETQYF
clone size: .; J gene: TRBJ1-1; CDR3 length: 15; D gene: .; V gene: TRBV11-3; CDR3 DNA: TGTGCCAGGGGGACTGAGGTGTTGGGGGACACTGAAGCTTTCTTT; CDR3 protein: CARGTEVLGDTEAFF
clone size: .; J gene: TRBJ1-5; CDR3 length: 17; D gene: .; V gene: TRBV25-1; CDR3 DNA: TGTGCCAGCAGTGAGATGGACGGGGGGCAGTCCAATCAGCCCCAGCATTTT; CDR3 protein: CASSEMDGGQSNQPQHF
clone size: .; J gene: TRBJ2-5; CDR3 length: 17; D gene: TRBD2; V gene: TRBV5-1; CDR3 DNA: TGCGCCAGCAGTTTTACCGGGGCTAGCGGGGCCCAAGAGACCCAGTACTTC; CDR3 protein: CASSFTGASGAQETQYF
clone size: .; J gene: TRBJ2-1; CDR3 length: 14; D gene: TRBD2; V gene: TRBV27; CDR3 DNA: TGTGCCAGCAGGAGTAGCGGGGGTTACAATGAGCAGTTCTTC; CDR3 protein: CASRSSGGYNEQFF
clone size: .; J gene: TRBJ2-3; CDR3 length: 16; D gene: .; V gene: TRBV5-1; CDR3 DNA: TGCGCCAGCAGCTTGGGGCAGGGGGGTAGGACAGATACGCAGTATTTT; CDR3 protein: CASSLGQGGRTDTQYF
clone size: .; J gene: TRBJ1-4; CDR3 length: 14; D gene: .; V gene: TRBV5-1; CDR3 DNA: TGCGCCAGCACTGGAGGGGAAACTAATGAAAAACTGTTTTTT; CDR3 protein: CASTGGETNEKLFF
clone size: once; J gene: TRBJ2-5; CDR3 length: 13; D gene: .; V gene: TRBV27; CDR3 DNA: TGTGCCAGCAGTTTACAGGGGCTCGAGACCCAGTACTTC; CDR3 protein: CASSLQGLETQYF
clone size: .; J gene: TRBJ2-5; CDR3 length: 14; D gene: .; V gene: TRBV5-1; CDR3 DNA: TGCGCCAGCAGCCCCGGGAGTCTCCAAGAGACCCAGTACTTC; CDR3 protein: CASSPGSLQETQYF
clone size: .; J gene: TRBJ1-1; CDR3 length: 15; D gene: .; V gene: TRBV11-2; CDR3 DNA: TGTGCCAGCAGCTTTGGCTGGGACATGAACACTGAAGCTTTCTTT; CDR3 protein: CASSFGWDMNTEAFF
clone size: once; J gene: TRBJ1-2; CDR3 length: 14; D gene: TRBD1; V gene: TRBV27; CDR3 DNA: TGTGCCAGCAGTTTCAGGACAGGGAGTTATGGCTACACCTTC; CDR3 protein: CASSFRTGSYGYTF
clone size: once; J gene: TRBJ1-1; CDR3 length: 14; D gene: TRBD1; V gene: TRBV30; CDR3 DNA: TGTGCCTGGAGCCCTGACAGGGCGAACACTGAAGCTTTCTTT; CDR3 protein: CAWSPDRANTEAFF
clone size: few; J gene: TRBJ1-2; CDR3 length: 11; D gene: TRBD1; V gene: TRBV20-1; CDR3 DNA: TGCAGTGCTGGGGACAGCCCCAGCTACACCTTC; CDR3 protein: CSAGDSPSYTF
clone size: .; J gene: TRBJ1-2; CDR3 length: 16; D gene: TRBD1; V gene: TRBV5-4; CDR3 DNA: TGTGCCAGCAGCTCGGCCCGGGACAGGGAATCGAATGGCTACACCTTC; CDR3 protein: CASSSARDRESNGYTF
clone size: .; J gene: TRBJ1-2; CDR3 length: 14; D gene: .; V gene: TRBV28; CDR3 DNA: TGTGCCAGCACCTCTGGAGGGACGGCGCGCGGCTACACCTTC; CDR3 protein: CASTSGGTARGYTF
clone size: .; J gene: TRBJ2-2; CDR3 length: 14; D gene: .; V gene: TRBV5-1; CDR3 DNA: TGCGCCAGCAGCTTTGGTCAGGGTACCGGGGAGCTGTTTTTT; CDR3 protein: CASSFGQGTGELFF
clone size: .; J gene: TRBJ1-5; CDR3 length: 17; D gene: .; V gene: TRBV21-1; CDR3 DNA: TGTGCCAGCAGCAAAAGAGGCCGCACTGTGCGGAATCAGCCCCAGCATTTT; CDR3 protein: CASSKRGRTVRNQPQHF
clone size: .; J gene: TRBJ2-5; CDR3 length: 11; D gene: .; V gene: TRBV5-1; CDR3 DNA: TGCGCCAGCAGCCCAGGACTAACCCAGTACTTC; CDR3 protein: CASSPGLTQYF
clone size: .; J gene: TRBJ2-5; CDR3 length: 14; D gene: TRBD2; V gene: TRBV6-5; CDR3 DNA: TGTGCCAGCAGGCCGGGGGGAAGTCAAGAGACCCAGTACTTC; CDR3 protein: CASRPGGSQETQYF
clone size: .; J gene: TRBJ2-2; CDR3 length: 16; D gene: .; V gene: TRBV7-8; CDR3 DNA: TGTGCCAGCAGCTTATGGGAGTTCCGATTGTCCGGGGAGCTGTTTTTT; CDR3 protein: CASSLWEFRLSGELFF
clone size: .; J gene: TRBJ1-2; CDR3 length: 12; D gene: .; V gene: TRBV6-5; CDR3 DNA: TGTGCCAGCACTAAACGGGGGTGGGGCTACACCTTC; CDR3 protein: CASTKRGWGYTF
clone size: .; J gene: TRBJ1-5; CDR3 length: 16; D gene: .; V gene: TRBV6-2/TRBV6-3; CDR3 DNA: TGTGCCAGCAGTTACTACAGGGATGGTACCAATCAGCCCCAGCATTTT; CDR3 protein: CASSYYRDGTNQPQHF
clone size: .; J gene: TRBJ2-1; CDR3 length: 15; D gene: TRBD2; V gene: TRBV5-8; CDR3 DNA: TGTGCCAGCAGCGAGGGACTATTCAGGTACAATGAGCAGTTCTTC; CDR3 protein: CASSEGLFRYNEQFF
clone size: .; J gene: TRBJ1-3; CDR3 length: 16; D gene: .; V gene: TRBV19; CDR3 DNA: TGTGCCAGTAGTATACGTTGGGACATCTCTGGAAACACCATATATTTT; CDR3 protein: CASSIRWDISGNTIYF
clone size: .; J gene: TRBJ1-2; CDR3 length: 14; D gene: .; V gene: TRBV2; CDR3 DNA: TGTGCCAGCAGTGACACCCCACGGGTCTATGGCTACACCTTC; CDR3 protein: CASSDTPRVYGYTF
clone size: .; J gene: TRBJ1-2; CDR3 length: 14; D gene: TRBD1; V gene: TRBV6-5; CDR3 DNA: TGTGCCAGCAGTCTCCAAGGGGGCGCGAGCGGCTACACCTTC; CDR3 protein: CASSLQGGASGYTF
clone size: .; J gene: TRBJ2-2; CDR3 length: 15; D gene: .; V gene: TRBV7-9; CDR3 DNA: TGTGCCAGCAGCTTAGAGAGACCGGGGGTCGGGGAGCTGTTTTTT; CDR3 protein: CASSLERPGVGELFF
clone size: .; J gene: TRBJ2-3; CDR3 length: 17; D gene: TRBD1; V gene: TRBV14; CDR3 DNA: TGTGCCAGCAGCCAAGTTCGGTGGGGACAGAGCACAGATACGCAGTATTTT; CDR3 protein: CASSQVRWGQSTDTQYF
clone size: .; J gene: TRBJ2-3; CDR3 length: 14; D gene: TRBD1; V gene: TRBV7-9; CDR3 DNA: TGTGCCAGCAGCATGGGACAGCCTCCCGGCGCGCAGTATTTT; CDR3 protein: CASSMGQPPGAQYF
clone size: .; J gene: TRBJ1-1; CDR3 length: 13; D gene: TRBD1; V gene: TRBV5-1; CDR3 DNA: TGCGCCAGCAGCACAGGGGGGTACACTGAAGCTTTCTTT; CDR3 protein: CASSTGGYTEAFF
clone size: .; J gene: TRBJ2-1; CDR3 length: 15; D gene: .; V gene: TRBV2; CDR3 DNA: TGTGCCAGCACCCAGGATCGAAGCTCCTACAATGAGCAGTTCTTC; CDR3 protein: CASTQDRSSYNEQFF
clone size: .; J gene: TRBJ2-2; CDR3 length: 15; D gene: .; V gene: TRBV9; CDR3 DNA: TGTGCCAGCAGCGTAGGCAGGGGGAACACCGGGGAGCTGTTTTTT; CDR3 protein: CASSVGRGNTGELFF
clone size: .; J gene: TRBJ2-1; CDR3 length: 15; D gene: .; V gene: TRBV27; CDR3 DNA: TGTGCCAGCAGCCCCGCCTTCTATAAACTGGATGAGCAGTTCTTC; CDR3 protein: CASSPAFYKLDEQFF